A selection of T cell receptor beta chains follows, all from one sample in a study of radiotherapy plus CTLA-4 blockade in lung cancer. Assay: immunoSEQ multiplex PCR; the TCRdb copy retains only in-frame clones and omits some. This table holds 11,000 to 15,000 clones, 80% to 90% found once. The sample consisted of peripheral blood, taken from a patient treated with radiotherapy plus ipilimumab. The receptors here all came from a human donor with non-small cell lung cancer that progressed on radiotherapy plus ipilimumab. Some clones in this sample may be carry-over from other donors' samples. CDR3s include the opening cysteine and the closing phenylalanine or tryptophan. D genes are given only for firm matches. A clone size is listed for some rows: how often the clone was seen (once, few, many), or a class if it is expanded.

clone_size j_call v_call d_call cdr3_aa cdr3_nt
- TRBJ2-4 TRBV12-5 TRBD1 CASGMDRIQQNIQYF TGTGCTAGTGGGATGGACAGGATCCAACAAAACATTCAGTACTTC
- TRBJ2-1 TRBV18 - CASSPPGGNYYNEQFF TGTGCCAGCTCACCACCTGGGGGCAACTACTACAATGAGCAGTTCTTC
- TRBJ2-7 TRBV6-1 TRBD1 CASSERGTGGYEQYF TGTGCCAGCAGTGAAAGGGGGACAGGGGGCTACGAGCAGTACTTC
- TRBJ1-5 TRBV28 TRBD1 CASSFRRQGIQPQHF TGTGCCAGCAGTTTCCGTCGACAGGGTATTCAGCCCCAGCATTTT
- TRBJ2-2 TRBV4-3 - CASSQAPSTGELFF TGCGCCAGCAGCCAAGCCCCGAGCACCGGGGAGCTGTTTTTT
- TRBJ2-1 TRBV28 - CASKRTSSYNEQFF TGTGCCAGCAAGCGGACGAGCTCCTACAATGAGCAGTTCTTC
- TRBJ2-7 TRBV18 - CASSSNEDTGEQYF TGTGCCAGCTCATCCAACGAGGACACAGGAGAGCAGTACTTC
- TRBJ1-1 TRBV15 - CATNAGARGNTEAFF TGTGCCACCAACGCAGGGGCTAGGGGGAACACTGAAGCTTTCTTT
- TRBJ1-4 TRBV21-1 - CASSKVEGATNEKLFF TGTGCCAGCAGCAAAGTTGAGGGGGCAACTAATGAAAAACTGTTTTTT
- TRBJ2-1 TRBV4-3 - CASSQAHGGDNEQFF TGCGCCAGCAGCCAAGCACACGGCGGAGACAATGAGCAGTTCTTC
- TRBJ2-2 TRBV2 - CASSDARNTGELFF TGTGCCAGCAGTGATGCTAGGAACACCGGGGAGCTGTTTTTT
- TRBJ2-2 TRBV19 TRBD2 CASSILAGGRGTGELFF TGTGCCAGTAGTATACTAGCGGGAGGGCGGGGCACCGGGGAGCTGTTTTTT
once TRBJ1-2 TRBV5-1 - CASSPGRIVYGYTF TGCGCCAGCAGCCCCGGGAGGATCGTCTATGGCTACACCTTC
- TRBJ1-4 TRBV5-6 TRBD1 CASSAGQGTSFNEKLFF TGTGCCAGCAGCGCTGGACAGGGGACCTCCTTTAATGAAAAACTGTTTTTT
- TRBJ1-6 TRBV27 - CASSVFESHNSPLHF TGTGCCAGCAGTGTCTTTGAGAGCCATAATTCACCCCTCCACTTT
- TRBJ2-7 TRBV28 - CASSLSQGPYEQYF TGTGCCAGCAGTTTAAGCCAGGGCCCATACGAGCAGTACTTC
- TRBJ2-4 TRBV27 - CASSLSAKNIQYF TGTGCCAGCAGTTTGTCGGCCAAAAACATTCAGTACTTC
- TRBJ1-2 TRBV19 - CASSIASQTGANYGYTF TGTGCCAGTAGTATAGCGAGCCAGACAGGAGCTAACTATGGCTACACCTTC
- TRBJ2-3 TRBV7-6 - CASSLARGSTDTQYF TGTGCCAGCAGCTTAGCGCGGGGCTCCACAGATACGCAGTATTTT